This T cell receptor (beta chain) was found in a study of cytomegalovirus exposure and HLA in healthy donors. Study at large: The use of the same platform for the roughly 120 validation repertoires and the roughly 700 first-cohort repertoires was reported by a later analysis.

Study results and limitations: Researchers reported that a few CMV-associated chains were confirmed in vitro as CMV antigen-specific. First-cohort TCR clusters were later found to tend to co-occur in the roughly 130 validation repertoires.

Sequencing used immunoSEQ multiplex PCR; TCRdb keeps in-frame clones, though not all of them. Of roughly 240,000 clones in the sample, more than 75% are singletons; the top ten hold 2.5% to 3%. This clone was counted once. Its antigen is currently unknown. The donors belonged to the approximately 120-subject validation cohort, separate from the roughly 670-subject first cohort. V was shortened by 5 bases and J by 4 bases, with 16 bases between the two germline ends. The CDR3 consists of 15 residues. Germline-derived CDR1 and CDR2 are SGHAT and FQNNGV. Sequenced material: PBMCs. The V and J genes are TRBV11-2 and TRBJ2-3; no clear D gene. This TCR came from a man aged 18 to 30 in good health and CMV-seronegative. The CDR3 is CASSRAIVGADTQYF. For the CDR3, the DNA is TGTGCCAGCAGCCGCGCGATCGTGGGCGCAGATACGCAGTATTTT. Based on the CDR3 plus reference TRBV11-2 and TRBJ2-3, the full variable domain is EAGVAQSPRYKIIEKRQSVAFWCNPISGHATLYWYQQILGQGPKLLIQFQNNGVVDDSQLPKDRFSAERLKGVDSTLKIQPAKLEDSAVYLCASSRAIVGADTQYFGPGTRLTVL.